This entry concerns a single T cell receptor (beta chain). The V end was cut by 7 bases, the J end by 1 base, with 12 bases between. The germline V gene has CDR1 KGHDR and CDR2 SFDVKD. The CDR3 extends over 14 amino acids. The data originate from a study of blood T cell repertoires in COVID-19. In the study overall: The analysed material was cDNA or gDNA that came from T cells, B-cell-depleted T cells, or PBMCs.

In the authors' methods: Amplification of reference gene primers was used by the study to estimate nucleated cell counts. Method: immunoSEQ multiplex PCR; TCRdb's copy keeps in-frame clones and lacks some. V and J calls and clone size are copied from that table; D and trimming were computed from the DNA. Of about 190,000 clones listed, approximately 81% were seen once; the top ten hold about 20%. The clonotype comes from a human donor in a cohort sampled during active COVID-19. The sample was peripheral blood. The gene calls are TRBV24-1 and TRBJ1-1; TRBD1 is a possible D gene (6 bases). The CDR3 DNA reads TGTGCCACCAGAGAGACAGGAGGGAACACTGAAGCTTTCTTT. Translation gives CATRETGGNTEAFF.